The 23 T cell receptor beta chains given below trace back to one sample, sequenced in a study. TCRdb reprocessed the RT-PCR reads via MiXCR and lists one record per CDR3 protein. The sample yields about 680,000 distinct CDR3 sequences, over 12% seen once. The sequencing sample was made of memory CD4+ T cells from blood. All receptors come from a female donor in good health, serving as a healthy control.

V usage is TRBV12-3 or TRBV12-4 and J usage is TRBJ2-5, with TRBD2 identical over 10 bases. The V segment lost 3 bases and the J segment 7 bases; nucleotides outside the gene matches: 11. This CDR3 has 16 residues. The CDR3 region has the DNA TGTGCCAGCAGTTTCAGGACTAGCGGCAAAGGGGGGACCCAGTACTTC. This codes for CASSFRTSGKGGTQYF.

This clonotype was seen only a few times. The rearrangement joins TRBV20-1 to TRBJ2-3; D is possibly TRBD1 (6 bases). The germline V and J ends were trimmed by 5 bases and 5 bases, with 14 bases remaining between them. The CDR3 spans 13 residues. Germline assignment: CDR1 DFQATT and CDR2 SNEGSKA (reference sequence). This CDR3 is CSAFYRAGDTQYF. The CDR3 DNA reads TGCAGTGCTTTTTACAGGGCGGGAGATACGCAGTATTTT.

The V gene is TRBV28, the J gene TRBJ1-4; D not certain. This CDR3 has 14 residues. CDR1 and CDR2 from the germline V gene are MDHEN and SYDVKM. Between the trimmed V and J ends, which lost 6 bases and 0 bases, there was a span of 8 bases. DNA for the CDR3: TGTGCCAGCAGAGGGATTGCAACTAATGAAAAACTGTTTTTT. It encodes CASRGIATNEKLFF.

This chain links TRBV12-3 or TRBV12-4 with TRBJ1-5, with 10 bases lining up with TRBD1. V trimming: 5 bases; J trimming: 3 bases; junction bases outside the gene matches: 4. CDR3 length equals 15 residues. The CDR3 region is CASSATGGNNQPQHF. In DNA, the CDR3 is TGTGCCAGCAGTGCGACAGGGGGCAACAATCAGCCCCAGCATTTT.

A few counts support this clonotype. V usage is TRBV20-1 and J usage is TRBJ1-2; the D gene is possibly TRBD1 (6 bases). Trimming stripped 7 bases from V and 8 bases from J, with 17 bases between. The germline V gene has CDR1 DFQATT and CDR2 SNEGSKA (reference sequence). The CDR3 covers 12 residues. The CDR3 is CSVLRTVEGYTF. Here the CDR3 DNA reads TGCAGTGTCCTTCGGACAGTCGAGGGCTACACCTTC.

The CDR3 DNA follows: TGTGCCAGCAGCCCACGGGAGGGCCAGGGGACCCAGTACTTC. This codes for CASSPREGQGTQYF. The chain carries TRBV5-4 and TRBJ2-5, with 8 bases lining up with TRBD2. The germline V gene encodes CDR1 SGHNT and CDR2 YYREEE (reference sequence). Trimming took 4 bases from V and 7 from J; bases not matched to a gene: 9. This CDR3 is built from 14 residues. The whole variable domain, filled in from reference TRBV5-4 and TRBJ2-5, reads ETGVTQSPTHLIKTRGQQVTLRCSSQSGHNTVSWYQQALGQGPQFIFQYYREEENGRGNFPPRFSGLQFPNYSSELNVNALELDDSALYLCASSPREGQGTQYFGPGTRLLVL.

The rearrangement joins TRBV28 to TRBJ1-5; the match to TRBD1 covers 7 bases. Per germline, CDR1 MDHEN and CDR2 SYDVKM. The CDR3 length is 13 residues. V trimming: 7 bases; J trimming: 4 bases; junction bases outside the gene matches: 4. The CDR3 sequence is CASTGTANQPQHF. In DNA, the CDR3 is TGTGCCAGCACCGGGACAGCTAATCAGCCCCAGCATTTT.

This clonotype was observed a few times. This rearrangement joins TRBV5-1 to TRBJ2-4; TRBD2 is a possible D gene (5 bases). The V gene's germline CDR1 is SGHRS and CDR2 YFSETQ. The CDR3 has 16 residues. The ends were cut back, 3 bases at V and 2 bases at J, with 15 bases in the middle. Here the CDR3 DNA reads TGCGCCAGCAGCTCCGAGGGTTTGGACCCCAAAAACATTCAGTACTTC. The encoded protein is CASSSEGLDPKNIQYF.

Only one count was recorded for this clonotype. V usage is TRBV5-4 and J usage is TRBJ2-3; D is ambiguous. The CDR3 sequence is 15 residues long. V was trimmed by 5 bases and J by 2 bases, leaving 15 bases between them. The germline gives CDR1 SGHNT, CDR2 YYREEE (reference sequence). As DNA, the CDR3 is TGTGCCAGCAGACCTGACCTAATTTACACAGATACGCAGTATTTT. This gives the protein CASRPDLIYTDTQYF.

This clonotype was detected only a few times. This chain joins TRBV4-2 and TRBJ2-2, with a weak D call TRBD1 (6 bases). This CDR3 contains 17 residues. CDR1 LGHNA and CDR2 YNFKEQ come from the germline V gene. V lost 2 bases to trimming and J lost 1 base, with 14 bases between them. The CDR3 reads CASSQRTQGENTGELFF. CDR3 sequence (DNA): TGTGCCAGCAGCCAAAGGACACAGGGTGAGAACACCGGGGAGCTGTTTTTT.

The rearrangement uses TRBV7-6 and TRBJ1-6, with a possible D match to TRBD1 (5 bases). This CDR3 comprises 16 residues. V gave up 1 base and J gave up 10 bases, with 17 bases separating them. Germline V lookup: CDR1 SGHVS, CDR2 FNYEAQ. CDR3 amino acids: CASSLVADIKGSPLHF. The DNA for the CDR3 is TGTGCCAGCAGCTTAGTGGCGGACATTAAAGGATCACCCCTCCACTTT. Supplemented by reference TRBV7-6 and TRBJ1-6, the full variable domain reads GAGVSQSPRYKVTKRGQDVALRCDPISGHVSLYWYRQALGQGPEFLTYFNYEAQQDKSGLPNDRFSAERPEGSISTLTIQRTEQRDSAMYRCASSLVADIKGSPLHFGNGTRLTVT.

This clonotype showed up many times. The chain has TRBV7-2 and TRBJ2-5; 7 positions agree with TRBD1. Germline assignment: CDR1 SGHTA and CDR2 FQGNSA. V shed 5 bases and J 1 base; nucleotides not matched to a gene: 4. CDR3 length: 14 amino acids. The CDR3: CASSAGTVQETQYF. DNA of the CDR3: TGTGCCAGCAGCGCCGGGACAGTCCAAGAGACCCAGTACTTC.

This clonotype was found a few times. The chain recombines TRBV2 with TRBJ1-4, with a possible D match to TRBD1 (5 bases). V gave up 5 bases and J gave up 4 bases, with 11 bases separating them. Germline lookup yields CDR1 SNHLY and CDR2 FYNNEI. The CDR3 runs 14 residues. The CDR3 here is CASSPGPDNEKLFF. The CDR3, as DNA: TGTGCCAGCAGTCCGGGACCGGATAATGAAAAACTGTTTTTT.

Concerning this clonotype itself: Since a much larger clone is just one base distant, this may be a read error. The chain combines TRBV27 with TRBJ2-1; TRBD2 is a possible D gene (6 bases). CDR3 length: 15 residues. Germline CDR1 is MNHEY and CDR2 is SMNVEV (reference sequence). The CDR3 DNA reads TGTGGGGAAACGGGGGTCACTGTAGGGTACAATGAGCAGTTCTTC. This sequence encodes CGETGVTVGYNEQFF.

This clonotype occurred many times. V usage is TRBV11-2 and J usage is TRBJ2-5, with a possible D match to TRBD1 (7 bases). The CDR3 runs 16 residues. Trimming removed 1 base from V and 0 bases from J, with 12 bases in between. Germline assignment: CDR1 SGHAT and CDR2 FQNNGV. DNA of the CDR3: TGTGCCAGCAGCTTAGGTCAGGGGGGACACCAAGAGACCCAGTACTTC. It is translated as CASSLGQGGHQETQYF.

This clonotype was observed a handful of times. This rearrangement joins TRBV5-1 to TRBJ2-1, with TRBD1 as a possible D gene (6 bases). CDR3 length equals 15 residues. The germline V and J ends were trimmed by 4 bases and 3 bases, with 14 bases remaining between them. CDR1 is SGHRS and CDR2 is YFSETQ in the germline V gene. The CDR3 spells CASSTLQGNYNEQFF. DNA for the CDR3: TGCGCCAGCAGCACCTTACAGGGAAACTACAATGAGCAGTTCTTC.

This clonotype occurred a few times. The rearrangement uses TRBV2 and TRBJ1-5, with D tentatively TRBD1 (6 bases). Trimming took off 8 bases at V and 5 bases at J, with 13 bases between the two ends. The CDR3 consists of 13 residues. CDR1 SNHLY and CDR2 FYNNEI come from the germline V gene. CDR3 amino acids: CASGGQQYQPQHF. The CDR3, as DNA: TGTGCCAGCGGCGGACAGCAATATCAGCCCCAGCATTTT. Supplemented by reference TRBV2 and TRBJ1-5, the full variable domain reads EPEVTQTPSHQVTQMGQEVILRCVPISNHLYFYWYRQILGQKVEFLVSFYNNEISEKSEIFDDQFSVERPDGSNFTLKIRSTKLEDSAMYFCASGGQQYQPQHFGDGTRLSIL.

This sequence joins TRBV27 and TRBJ2-3; D remains unclear. CDR1 is MNHEY, CDR2 SMNVEV, per germline (reference sequence). Trimming stripped 6 bases from V and 1 base from J, with 11 bases between. This CDR3 comprises 14 residues. The DNA for the CDR3 is TGTGCCAGCAGCTGGCGCTTGGGCACAGATACGCAGTATTTT. This sequence encodes CASSWRLGTDTQYF.

The chain recombines TRBV11-2 with TRBJ2-7, with a weak D call TRBD1 (6 bases). CDR1 SGHAT and CDR2 FQNNGV come from the germline V gene. This CDR3 has 15 amino acids. V dropped 0 bases and J dropped 0 bases, with 9 bases sitting between them. The CDR3, as DNA: TGTGCCAGCAGCTTAGAAGACAGGTCCTCCTACGAGCAGTACTTC. Protein product: CASSLEDRSSYEQYF.

V gene TRBV5-1 combines with J gene TRBJ1-4; D unclear. Trimming pared 0 bases from V and 8 bases from J, leaving 11 bases between. The length of the CDR3 is 14 residues. Germline V gene data show CDR1 as SGHRS and CDR2 as YFSETQ. The CDR3 nucleotides read TGCGCCAGCAGCTTGGACGGGGTTGGAGAAAAACTGTTTTTT. This sequence encodes CASSLDGVGEKLFF. Together with reference TRBV5-1 and TRBJ1-4, the CDR3 gives the full variable domain: KAGVTQTPRYLIKTRGQQVTLSCSPISGHRSVSWYQQTPGQGLQFLFEYFSETQRNKGNFPGRFSGRQFSNSRSEMNVSTLELGDSALYLCASSLDGVGEKLFFGSGTQLSVL.

This clonotype was detected only a few times. V and J are TRBV6-6 and TRBJ2-3; D is possibly TRBD2 (6 bases). CDR1 and CDR2 (germline): MNHNY, SVGAGI (reference sequence). The CDR3 sequence is 15 residues long. Trimming cost V 2 bases and J 0 bases, with 9 bases left between them. The CDR3 spells CASSYRDSSTDTQYF. CDR3 bases: TGTGCCAGCAGTTACCGGGACTCCAGCACAGATACGCAGTATTTT.

This clonotype was found many times. The gene calls are TRBV5-1 and TRBJ1-2, with TRBD1 matching over 7 bases. The germline V gene encodes CDR1 SGHRS and CDR2 YFSETQ. V dropped 4 bases and J dropped 4; count of bases not matched to a gene: 4. The CDR3 is 13 residues long. The CDR3: CASSSGTAYGYTF. The CDR3 DNA reads as TGCGCCAGCAGCAGCGGGACAGCCTATGGCTACACCTTC.

This clonotype has more than one count but fewer than ten. The chain recombines TRBV20-1 with TRBJ1-1, with TRBD1 matching 8 bases. V was pared by 7 bases and J by 3 bases, with 4 bases of the junction left unmatched. Germline-derived CDR1 and CDR2 are DFQATT and SNEGSKA (reference sequence). The CDR3 is 12 amino acids. The CDR3 spells CSGQGADTEAFF. The DNA for the CDR3 is TGCAGTGGCCAGGGGGCTGACACTGAAGCTTTCTTT.